This T cell receptor beta chain was recovered during a study of shared clonotypes between healthy human individuals. CDR1 SGHAT and CDR2 FQNNGV come from the germline V gene. The CDR3 runs to 16 residues. V was trimmed by 2 bases and J by 0 bases, leaving 10 bases between them. Deep was the level used in running the assay. Produced via immunoSEQ multiplex PCR; TCRdb's table is partial and in-frame only. The sample records around 500,000 clones, approximately 84% being singletons. Whole-study findings and limits: Deeper or shallower sequencing was expected to change how clonotypes are shared among donors. Sampling covered blood only; tissue repertoires likely differ.

Note on this clone: Its matching antigen is unknown.

The TCR sequence derives from a woman between 35 and 50 years old in good health. Some clones in this sample may be carry-over from other donors' samples. The chain joins TRBV11-2 to TRBJ1-4; tentatively, D is TRBD1 (6 bases). The sequenced sample was PBMCs. For the CDR3, the DNA is TGTGCCAGCAGCTTAAACAGGGCGGCAACTAATGAAAAACTGTTTTTT. Amino acid sequence: CASSLNRAATNEKLFF.